The sample holds many counts of the clone carrying this TCR beta chain. The junction does not match germline at one end; this may be a read error. The cDNA was generated by 5'RACE with 10-nucleotide random UMIs. TCRdb re-called the 5' RACE reads through MiXCR, storing one row per CDR3 protein. The table records under 50,000 distinct CDR3 sequences, approximately 10% of them present only once. The data originate from a study of neurological immune-mediated disorders. The CDR3 has 12 residues. CDR1 is KGHDR and CDR2 is SFDVKD in the germline V gene. Material: CD4+ T cells from blood. This sequence joins TRBV24-1 and TRBJ1-2; tentatively, D is TRBD1 (6 bases). This TCR came from a woman aged 25 to 39 with HTLV-1-associated myelopathy (HAM/TSP). The CDR3 coding sequence is TGTGCCACCAGTGACTTGGGACACGTACTGGCCTTC. As protein: CATSDLGHVLAF.